This T cell receptor beta chain was profiled in a study of T cells in Graves' hyperthyroidism and ophthalmopathy. TCR beta CDR3 regions were amplified from RNA transcripts. A set of HTBI primers served as the primers for a first-round RT-PCR of the TCR CDR3. TCRdb ran MiXCR on the multiplex PCR reads and lists one entry per CDR3 protein. The table lists about 270,000 distinct CDR3 sequences, over 20% of them singletons. Overall study findings and caveats: Most thyroid clonotypes expanded above 0.001 appeared in blood too.

With regard to this clonotype: Its target is unknown.

Germline CDR1 is SNHLY and CDR2 is FYNNEI. The CDR3 extends over 14 amino acids. V was trimmed by 9 bases and J by 4 bases, leaving 16 bases between them. In making diagnoses, clinical symptoms, serum thyroxine and TRAb, thyroid ultrasound and orbital computed tomography were all used. This receptor was obtained from a man younger than 45 with Graves' ophthalmopathy. V usage is TRBV2 and J usage is TRBJ1-3; tentatively, D is TRBD1 (5 bases). The sequenced sample consisted of blood. The CDR3 DNA reads as TGTGCCAGGGACACTACCGAGGCGGGAAACACCATATATTTT. This encodes CARDTTEAGNTIYF.